This TCR beta chain comes out of a study of blood T cell repertoires in COVID-19. Turning to the study itself: COVID-19 samples from acute and convalescent phases originated in the United States, Italy and Spain.

Seattle-derived patients entered the study during active infection and were followed longitudinally. Authors' analysis steps: Amplifying reference gene primers gave estimates of nucleated cell counts. The data were produced by immunoSEQ multiplex PCR, yet TCRdb's version contains in-frame clones alone and is incomplete. V and J calls plus clone size are reproduced from that table; the DNA served to infer D and trimming. In the table there are some 360,000 clones, around 87% of which are singletons. Sequenced sample: peripheral blood. This TCR derives from a woman aged 55-70 years with COVID-19, enrolled during active disease.

CDR3 in amino acids: CASSLGTGATPLHF. The CDR3 bases are TGTGCCAGCAGCTTAGGGACAGGGGCGACACCCCTCCACTTT. The V gene is TRBV7-3, the J gene TRBJ1-6, with 10 bases lining up with TRBD1. The CDR3 covers 14 residues. J was trimmed by 11 bases and V by 2 bases; bases with no gene match: 3. Germline lookup yields CDR1 SGHTA and CDR2 FQGTGA.